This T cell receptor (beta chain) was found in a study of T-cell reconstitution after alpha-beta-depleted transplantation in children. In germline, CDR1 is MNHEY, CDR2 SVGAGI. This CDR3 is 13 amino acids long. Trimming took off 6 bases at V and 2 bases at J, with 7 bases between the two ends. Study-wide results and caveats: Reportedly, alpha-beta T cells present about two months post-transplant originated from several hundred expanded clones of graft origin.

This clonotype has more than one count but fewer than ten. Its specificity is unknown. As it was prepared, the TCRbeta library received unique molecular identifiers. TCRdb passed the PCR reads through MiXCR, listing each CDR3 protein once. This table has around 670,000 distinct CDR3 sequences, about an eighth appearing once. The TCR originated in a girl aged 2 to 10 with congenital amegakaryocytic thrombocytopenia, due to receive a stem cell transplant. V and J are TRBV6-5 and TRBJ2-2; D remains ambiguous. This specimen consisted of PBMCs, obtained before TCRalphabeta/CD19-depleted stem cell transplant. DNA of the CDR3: TGTGCCAGCAGATACCAAAACACCGGGGAGCTGTTTTTT. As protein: CASRYQNTGELFF.